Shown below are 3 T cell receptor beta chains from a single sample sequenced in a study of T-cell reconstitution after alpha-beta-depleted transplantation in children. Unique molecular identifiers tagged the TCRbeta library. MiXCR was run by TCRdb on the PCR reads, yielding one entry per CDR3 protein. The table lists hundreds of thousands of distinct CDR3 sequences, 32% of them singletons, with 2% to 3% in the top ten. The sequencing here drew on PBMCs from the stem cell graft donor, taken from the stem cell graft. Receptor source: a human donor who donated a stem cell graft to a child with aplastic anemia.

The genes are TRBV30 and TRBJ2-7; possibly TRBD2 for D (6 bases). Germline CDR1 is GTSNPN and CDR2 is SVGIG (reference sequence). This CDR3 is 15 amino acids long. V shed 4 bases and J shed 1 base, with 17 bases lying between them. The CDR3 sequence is CAWTRGYAGSYEQYV. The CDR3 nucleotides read TGTGCCTGGACTCGGGGGTATGCGGGTTCCTACGAGCAGTACGTC.

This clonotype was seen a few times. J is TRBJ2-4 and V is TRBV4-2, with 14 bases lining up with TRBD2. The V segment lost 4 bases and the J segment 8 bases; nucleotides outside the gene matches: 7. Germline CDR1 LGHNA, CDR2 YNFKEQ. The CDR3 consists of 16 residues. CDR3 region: CASSLGTSGSRDIQYF. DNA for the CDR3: TGTGCCAGCAGCCTTGGGACTAGCGGGAGCCGAGACATTCAGTACTTC.

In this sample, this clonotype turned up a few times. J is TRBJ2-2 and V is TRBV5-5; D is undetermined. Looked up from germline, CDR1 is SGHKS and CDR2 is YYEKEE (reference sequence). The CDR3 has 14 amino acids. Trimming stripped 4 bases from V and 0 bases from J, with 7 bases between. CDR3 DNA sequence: TGTGCCAGCAGCCCCGTGGCGAACACCGGGGAGCTGTTTTTT. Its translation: CASSPVANTGELFF.